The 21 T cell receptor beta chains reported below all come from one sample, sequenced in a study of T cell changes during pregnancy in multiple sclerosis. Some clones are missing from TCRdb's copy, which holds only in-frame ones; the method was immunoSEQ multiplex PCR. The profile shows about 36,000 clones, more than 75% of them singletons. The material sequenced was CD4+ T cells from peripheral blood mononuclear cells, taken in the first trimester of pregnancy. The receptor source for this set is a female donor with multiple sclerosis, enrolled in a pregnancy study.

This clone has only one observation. CDR3 protein: CASSSGLAGGSGHEQYF. The CDR3 coding sequence is TGTGCCAGCAGCTCCGGACTAGCGGGAGGGTCGGGCCACGAGCAGTACTTC. V usage is TRBV13 and J usage is TRBJ2-7; TRBD2 agrees at 15 bases. The CDR3 covers 17 residues. The germline V gene has CDR1 PRHDT and CDR2 FYEKMQ (reference sequence). After removal of 4 bases from V and 5 bases from J, the junction contained 9 bases not matched to a gene.

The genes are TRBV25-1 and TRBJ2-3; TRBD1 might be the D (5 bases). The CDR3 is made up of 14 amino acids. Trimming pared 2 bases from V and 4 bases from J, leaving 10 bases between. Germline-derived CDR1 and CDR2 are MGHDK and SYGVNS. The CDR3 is CASSEAQGSDTQYF. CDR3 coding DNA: TGTGCCAGCAGTGAAGCTCAGGGTTCAGATACGCAGTATTTT.

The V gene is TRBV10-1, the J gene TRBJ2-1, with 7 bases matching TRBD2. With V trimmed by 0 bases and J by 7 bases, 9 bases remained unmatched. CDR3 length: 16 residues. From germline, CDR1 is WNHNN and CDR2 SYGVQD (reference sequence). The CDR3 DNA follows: TGCGCCAGCAGTGAGTCGGTGGGAGGGCTATCGAATGAGCAGTTCTTC. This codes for CASSESVGGLSNEQFF.

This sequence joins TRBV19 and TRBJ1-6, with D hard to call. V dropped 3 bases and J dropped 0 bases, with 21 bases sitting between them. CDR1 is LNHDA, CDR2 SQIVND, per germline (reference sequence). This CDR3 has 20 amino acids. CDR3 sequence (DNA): TGTGCCAGTAGTATGCGGGGAAATCTGAGGCAGAGCTCCTATAATTCACCCCTCCACTTT. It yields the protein CASSMRGNLRQSSYNSPLHF.

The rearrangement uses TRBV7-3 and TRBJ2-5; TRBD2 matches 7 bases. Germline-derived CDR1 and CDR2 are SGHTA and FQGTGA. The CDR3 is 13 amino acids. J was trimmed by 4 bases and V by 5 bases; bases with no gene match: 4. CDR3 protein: CASSGEGGETQYF. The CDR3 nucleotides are TGTGCCAGCAGCGGGGAGGGCGGAGAGACCCAGTACTTC.

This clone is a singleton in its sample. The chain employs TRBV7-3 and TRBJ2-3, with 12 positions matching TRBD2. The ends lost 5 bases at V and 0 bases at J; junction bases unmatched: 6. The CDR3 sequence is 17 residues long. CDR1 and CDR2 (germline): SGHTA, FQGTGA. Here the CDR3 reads CASSPRTSGTSTDTQYF. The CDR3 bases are TGTGCCAGCAGCCCTAGGACTAGCGGGACTAGCACAGATACGCAGTATTTT.

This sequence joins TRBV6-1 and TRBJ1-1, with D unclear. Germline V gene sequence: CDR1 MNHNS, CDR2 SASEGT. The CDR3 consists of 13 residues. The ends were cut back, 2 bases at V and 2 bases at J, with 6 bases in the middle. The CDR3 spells CASSETYNTEAFF. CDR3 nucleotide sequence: TGTGCCAGCAGTGAAACATACAACACTGAAGCTTTCTTT.

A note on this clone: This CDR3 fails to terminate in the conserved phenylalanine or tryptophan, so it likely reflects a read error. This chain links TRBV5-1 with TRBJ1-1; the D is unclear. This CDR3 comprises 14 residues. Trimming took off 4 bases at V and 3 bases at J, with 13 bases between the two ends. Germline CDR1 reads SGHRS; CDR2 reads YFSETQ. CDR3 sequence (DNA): TGCGCCAGCAGCCTGGGGTCCGGGGACACTGAAGCTTTCCTT. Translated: CASSLGSGDTEAFL.

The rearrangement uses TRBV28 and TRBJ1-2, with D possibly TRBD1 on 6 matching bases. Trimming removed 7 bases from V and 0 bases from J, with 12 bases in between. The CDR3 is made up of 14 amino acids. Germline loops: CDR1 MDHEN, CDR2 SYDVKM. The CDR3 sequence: CASTPGATNYGYTF. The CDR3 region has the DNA TGTGCCAGCACCCCAGGGGCCACTAACTATGGCTACACCTTC.

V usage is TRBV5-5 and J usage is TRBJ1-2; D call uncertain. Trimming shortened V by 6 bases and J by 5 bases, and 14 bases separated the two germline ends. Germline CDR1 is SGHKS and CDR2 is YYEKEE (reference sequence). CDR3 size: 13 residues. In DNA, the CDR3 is TGTGCCAGCACTGAAGGAGGACGGTATGGCTACACCTTC. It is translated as CASTEGGRYGYTF.

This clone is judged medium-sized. In DNA, the CDR3 is TGTGCCAGCAGCTTAGCCAGGGTAGCACCCCTCCACTTT. Its protein is CASSLARVAPLHF. The chain joins TRBV7-2 to TRBJ1-6, with D possibly being TRBD1 (5 bases). Germline values: CDR1 SGHTA, CDR2 FQGNSA. Trimming shortened V by 0 bases and J by 11 bases, and 8 bases separated the two germline ends. This CDR3 is 13 amino acids long.

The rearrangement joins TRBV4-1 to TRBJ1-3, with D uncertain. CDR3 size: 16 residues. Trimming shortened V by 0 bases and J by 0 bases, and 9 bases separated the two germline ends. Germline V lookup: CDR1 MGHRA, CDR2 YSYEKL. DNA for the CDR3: TGCGCCAGCAGCCAAGAACAGTTGGCCTCTGGAAACACCATATATTTT. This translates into CASSQEQLASGNTIYF.

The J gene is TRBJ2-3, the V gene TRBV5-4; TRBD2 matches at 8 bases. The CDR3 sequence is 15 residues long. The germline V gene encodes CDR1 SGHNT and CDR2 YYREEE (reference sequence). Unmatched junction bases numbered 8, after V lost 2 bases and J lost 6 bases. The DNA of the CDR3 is TGTGCCAGCAGCTTTCAGCGGGGGCTAAAGGATACGCAGTATTTT. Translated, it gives CASSFQRGLKDTQYF.

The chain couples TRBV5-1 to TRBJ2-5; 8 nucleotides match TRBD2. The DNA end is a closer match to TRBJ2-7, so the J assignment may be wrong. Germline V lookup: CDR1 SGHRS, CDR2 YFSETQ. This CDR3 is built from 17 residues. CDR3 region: CASSSGLPSGLIYEQYF. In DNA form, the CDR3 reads TGCGCCAGCAGCTCGGGCCTCCCTAGCGGGTTAATCTACGAGCAGTACTTC.

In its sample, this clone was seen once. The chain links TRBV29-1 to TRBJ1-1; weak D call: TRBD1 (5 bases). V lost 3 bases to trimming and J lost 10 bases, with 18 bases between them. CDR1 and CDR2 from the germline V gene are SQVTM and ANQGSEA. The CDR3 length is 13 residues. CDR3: CSVDYNAETAAFF. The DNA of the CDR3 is TGCAGCGTTGACTACAATGCGGAGACAGCAGCTTTCTTT.

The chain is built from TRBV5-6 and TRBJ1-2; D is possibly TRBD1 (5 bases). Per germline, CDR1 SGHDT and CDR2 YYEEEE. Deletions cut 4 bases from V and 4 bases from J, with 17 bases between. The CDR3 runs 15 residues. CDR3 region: CASSPATGVGYGYTF. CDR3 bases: TGTGCCAGCAGCCCCGCCACGGGGGTTGGCTATGGCTACACCTTC. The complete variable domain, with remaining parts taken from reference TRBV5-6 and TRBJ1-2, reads DAGVTQSPTHLIKTRGQQVTLRCSPKSGHDTVSWYQQALGQGPQFIFQYYEEEERQRGNFPDRFSGHQFPNYSSELNVNALLLGDSALYLCASSPATGVGYGYTFGSGTRLTVV.

The CDR3 is CASSLEGRLAGATDTQYF. Written as DNA, the CDR3 is TGCGCCAGCAGCTTGGAGGGTCGACTAGCGGGAGCCACAGATACGCAGTATTTT. The genes are TRBV5-1 and TRBJ2-3, with TRBD2 identical over 12 bases. Germline CDR1 SGHRS, CDR2 YFSETQ. Trimming at V came to 0 bases and at J to 2 bases, leaving 7 bases not matched to a gene. This CDR3 region has 18 residues.

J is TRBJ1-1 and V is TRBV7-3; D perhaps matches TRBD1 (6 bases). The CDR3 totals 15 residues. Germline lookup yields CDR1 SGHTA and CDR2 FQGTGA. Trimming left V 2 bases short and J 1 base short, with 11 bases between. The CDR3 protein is CASSLHGTTNTEAFF. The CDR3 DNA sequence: TGTGCCAGCAGCTTACACGGGACAACGAACACTGAAGCTTTCTTT.

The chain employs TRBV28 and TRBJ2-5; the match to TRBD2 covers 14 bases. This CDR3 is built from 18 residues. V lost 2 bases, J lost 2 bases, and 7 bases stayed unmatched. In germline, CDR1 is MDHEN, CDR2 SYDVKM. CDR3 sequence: CASSLGTSGSAGQETQYF. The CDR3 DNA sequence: TGTGCCAGCAGTTTAGGGACTAGCGGGAGTGCGGGACAAGAGACCCAGTACTTC. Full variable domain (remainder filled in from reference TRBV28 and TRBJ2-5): DVKVTQSSRYLVKRTGEKVFLECVQDMDHENMFWYRQDPGLGLRLIYFSYDVKMKEKGDIPEGYSVSREKKERFSLILESASTNQTSMYLCASSLGTSGSAGQETQYFGPGTRLLVL.

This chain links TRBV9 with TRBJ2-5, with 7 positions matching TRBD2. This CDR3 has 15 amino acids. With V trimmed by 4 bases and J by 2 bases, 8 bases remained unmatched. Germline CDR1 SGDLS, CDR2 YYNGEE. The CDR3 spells CASSLRGDTQETQYF. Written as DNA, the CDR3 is TGTGCCAGCAGCCTCCGGGGGGATACACAAGAGACCCAGTACTTC.

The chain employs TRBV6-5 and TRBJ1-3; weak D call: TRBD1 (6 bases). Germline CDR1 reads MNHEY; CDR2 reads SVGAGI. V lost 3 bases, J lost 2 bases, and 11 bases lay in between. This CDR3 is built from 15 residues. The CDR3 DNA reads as TGTGCCAGCAGTTATAGTACAGGGACTGGAAACACCATATATTTT. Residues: CASSYSTGTGNTIYF.